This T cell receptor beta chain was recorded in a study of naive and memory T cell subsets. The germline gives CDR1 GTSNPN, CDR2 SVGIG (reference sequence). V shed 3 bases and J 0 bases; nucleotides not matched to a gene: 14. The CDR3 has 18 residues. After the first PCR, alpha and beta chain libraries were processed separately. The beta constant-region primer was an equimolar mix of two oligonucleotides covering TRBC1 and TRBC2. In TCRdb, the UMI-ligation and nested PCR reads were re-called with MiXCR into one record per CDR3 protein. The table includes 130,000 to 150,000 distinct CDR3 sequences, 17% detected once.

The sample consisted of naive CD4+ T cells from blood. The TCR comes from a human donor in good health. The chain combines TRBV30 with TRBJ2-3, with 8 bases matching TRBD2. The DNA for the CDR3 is TGTGCCTGGAGCCGGGGTAGCGGGAAGAAACCTAGCACAGATACGCAGTATTTT. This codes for CAWSRGSGKKPSTDTQYF.